This T cell receptor beta chain appears in the sequencing data of a study of blood T cell repertoires in COVID-19. Across the whole study: Sources were T cells, B-cell-depleted T cells, or PBMCs; the material itself was cDNA or gDNA.

In germline, CDR1 is SGHRS, CDR2 YFSETQ. V trimming: 1 base; J trimming: 5 bases; junction bases outside the gene matches: 14. This CDR3 contains 20 residues. Some clones are missing from TCRdb's copy, which holds only in-frame ones; the method was immunoSEQ multiplex PCR. The sample lists about 140,000 clones, 85% to 90% occurring once. The chain recombines TRBV5-1 with TRBJ2-2; 13 bases are shared with TRBD2. The material sequenced was peripheral blood. This clonotype originated in a man between 45 and 60 years old with active or convalescent COVID-19. The DNA for the CDR3 is TGCGCCAGCAGCTTGTTGCCGCCCAACACTAGCGGGAGGGGTACCGGGGAGCTGTTTTTT. Translating it yields CASSLLPPNTSGRGTGELFF.